The clone carrying this T cell receptor beta chain appeared a single time. Its target is unknown. Researchers used the Oncomine TCR Beta short-read assay to sequence DNA from cultured CD4+ T cells. From CD4+ T cells that had been cultured, genomic DNA was extracted. MiXCR was run by TCRdb on the PCR reads, yielding one entry per CDR3 protein. The data show 15,000 to 16,000 distinct CDR3 sequences, 73% seen once. V was clipped by 0 bases and J by 10 bases, with 9 bases between them. This CDR3 contains 12 residues. Germline V lookup: CDR1 ENHRY, CDR2 SYGVKD. Regarding treatment: roughly 11-day PBMC culture with coronavirus spike peptide pools or control peptides (ViraFEST assay). ViraFEST used peptide pools to expand antigen-specific T cells, then sequenced TCRs. The data belong to a study of vaccination and CD4 T cells after COVID-19. Whole-study context: Culture controls were given either a CEFX pool, an HIV-1 Nef pool, or no peptide.

The sequence was obtained from a human donor who had recovered from COVID-19. Sequenced input: CD4+ T cells from blood, cultured in vitro. The V and J genes are TRBV10-3 and TRBJ1-1; the D gene is possibly TRBD1 (5 bases). This chain's CDR3 is CAISESGTGAFF. The CDR3 region has the DNA TGTGCCATCAGTGAGTCGGGGACGGGAGCTTTCTTT.